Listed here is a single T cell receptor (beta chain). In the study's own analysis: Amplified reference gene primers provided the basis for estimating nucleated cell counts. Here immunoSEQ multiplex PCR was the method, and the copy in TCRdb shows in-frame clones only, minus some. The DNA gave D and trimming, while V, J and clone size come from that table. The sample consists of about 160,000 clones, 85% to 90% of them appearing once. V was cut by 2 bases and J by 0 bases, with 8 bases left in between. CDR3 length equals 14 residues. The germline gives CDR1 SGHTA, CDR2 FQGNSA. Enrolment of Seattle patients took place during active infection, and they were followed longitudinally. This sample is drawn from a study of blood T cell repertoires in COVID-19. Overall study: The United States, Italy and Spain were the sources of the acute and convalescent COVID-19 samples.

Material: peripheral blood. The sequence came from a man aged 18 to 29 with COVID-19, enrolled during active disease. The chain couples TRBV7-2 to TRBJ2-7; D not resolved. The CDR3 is CASSLLASSYEQYF. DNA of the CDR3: TGTGCCAGCAGCTTACTGGCCAGCTCCTACGAGCAGTACTTC.